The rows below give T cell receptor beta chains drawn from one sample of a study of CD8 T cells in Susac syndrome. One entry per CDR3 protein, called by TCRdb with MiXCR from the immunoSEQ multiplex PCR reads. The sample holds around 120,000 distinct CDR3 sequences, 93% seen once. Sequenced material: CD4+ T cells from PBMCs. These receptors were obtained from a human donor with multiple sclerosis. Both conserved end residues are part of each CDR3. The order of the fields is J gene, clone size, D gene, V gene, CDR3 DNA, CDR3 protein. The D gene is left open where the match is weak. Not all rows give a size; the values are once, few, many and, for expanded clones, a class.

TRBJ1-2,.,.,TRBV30,TGTGCCTGGATTCGGGGGCGCGATTATGGCTACACCTTC,CAWIRGRDYGYTF
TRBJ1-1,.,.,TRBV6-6,TGTGCCAGCAGCCACGACAGGATTGAAGCTTTCTTT,CASSHDRIEAFF
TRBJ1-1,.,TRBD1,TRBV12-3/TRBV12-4,TGTGCCAGCAGTCCCACGCAGGGGACAGGGACAACTGAAGCTTTCTTT,CASSPTQGTGTTEAFF
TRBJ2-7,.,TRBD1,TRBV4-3,TGCGCCAGCAGCCAGGGACAGGGGACAACCTACGAGCAGTACTTC,CASSQGQGTTYEQYF
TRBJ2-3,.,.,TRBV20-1,TGCAGTGCTAGACCCGAGTGGGTGGCCAACACAGATACGCAGTATTTT,CSARPEWVANTDTQYF
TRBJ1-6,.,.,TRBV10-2,TGCGCCAGCGGCAGCCGCTCCTATAATTCACCCCTCCACTTT,CASGSRSYNSPLHF
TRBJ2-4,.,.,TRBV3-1,TGTGCCAGCAGCCAAGAAAGGTTAGACATTCAGTACTTC,CASSQERLDIQYF
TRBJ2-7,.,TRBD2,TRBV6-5,TGTGCCAGCAGCCGGACTAGCGGTTACGAGCAGTACTTC,CASSRTSGYEQYF
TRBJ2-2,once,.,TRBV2,TGTGCCAGCGAGTCCACCGGGGAGCTGTTTTTT,CASESTGELFF
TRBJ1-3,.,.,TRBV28,TGTGCCAGCAGTTTCCGTGGAAACACCATATATTTT,CASSFRGNTIYF
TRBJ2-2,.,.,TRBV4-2,TGTGCCAGCAGCCAAGATTTGACTAACTCAAACCTTCAGCTTTTT,CASSQDLTNSNLQLF
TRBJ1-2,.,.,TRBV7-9,TGTGCCAGCAGCAGCAGGGCTTTCTATGGCTACACCTTC,CASSSRAFYGYTF
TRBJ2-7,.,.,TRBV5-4,TGTGCCAGCAGCTGGGGACCTGCCACGAGCGGGGAGCAGTACTTC,CASSWGPATSGEQYF
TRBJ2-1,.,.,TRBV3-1,TGTGCCAGCAGCCAATCTTTCCTCGGGCACAATGAGCAGTTCTTC,CASSQSFLGHNEQFF
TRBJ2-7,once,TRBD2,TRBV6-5,TGTGCCAGCAGTTTGCTAGCGGGGGTTTCCTACGAGCAGTACTTC,CASSLLAGVSYEQYF
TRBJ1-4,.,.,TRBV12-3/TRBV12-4,TGTGCCAGCACCCTCTCGGGGTTTAATGAAAAACTGTTTTTT,CASTLSGFNEKLFF
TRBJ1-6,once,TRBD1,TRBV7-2,TGTGCCAGCAGCTTAGAGGGGGCTAATTCACCCCTCCACTTT,CASSLEGANSPLHF
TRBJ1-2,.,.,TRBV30,TGTGCCTGGAGTGTCGGGTTCTCTGAATATGGCTACACCTTC,CAWSVGFSEYGYTF
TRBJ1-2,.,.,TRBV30,TGTGCCTGGAGTCGGGTCCGAGCAGGGGACTATGGCTACACCTTC,CAWSRVRAGDYGYTF
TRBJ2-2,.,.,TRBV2,TGTGCCAGCAGTGAGATGTGGACCGGGGAGCTGTTTTTT,CASSEMWTGELFF
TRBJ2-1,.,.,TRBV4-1,TGCGCCAGCAGCCAAGCTTCGGCTTTGGAGCAGTTCTTC,CASSQASALEQFF
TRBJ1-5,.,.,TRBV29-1,TGCAGCGTCCTGAGACGGGAGGGAGGGCCCCAGCATTTT,CSVLRREGGPQHF
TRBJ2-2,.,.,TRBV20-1,TGCAGTGCCGAATACAGGTTAAACACCGGGGAGCTGTTTTTT,CSAEYRLNTGELFF
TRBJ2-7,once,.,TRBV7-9,TGTGCCAGCAGCTTAGGTGGGACGGGTTCCTACGAGCAGTACTTC,CASSLGGTGSYEQYF
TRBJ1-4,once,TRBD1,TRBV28,TGTGCCAGCAGGGATACAGGGGGCCGTAATGAAAAACTGTTTTTT,CASRDTGGRNEKLFF
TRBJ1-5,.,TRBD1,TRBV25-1,TGTGCCAGCAGTGAATATGAGACAGGGGCCGGCCAGCCCCAGCATTTT,CASSEYETGAGQPQHF
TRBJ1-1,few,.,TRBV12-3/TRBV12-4,TGTGCCAGCAGTCTCACAGGGATAACTGAAGCTTTCTTT,CASSLTGITEAFF
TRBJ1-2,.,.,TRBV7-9,TGTGCCAGCAGCCTCCAGGACGGATTGAGGTCTGGCTACACCTTC,CASSLQDGLRSGYTF
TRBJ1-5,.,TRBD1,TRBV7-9,TGTGCCAGCACCAGGACAGGGAAGGGGGAGCCCCAGCATTTT,CASTRTGKGEPQHF
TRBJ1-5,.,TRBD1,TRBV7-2,TGTGCCAGCAGCCGACGTTCCGGGACAGGGCATCAGCCCCAGCATTTT,CASSRRSGTGHQPQHF
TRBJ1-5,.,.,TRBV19,TGTGCCAGTAGTATGGGAGGTCAGCCCCAGCATTTT,CASSMGGQPQHF
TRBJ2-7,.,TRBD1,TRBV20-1,TGCAGTGCCGAAGGGGTCCGGGACAGGTCCTCCTACGAGCAGTACTTC,CSAEGVRDRSSYEQYF
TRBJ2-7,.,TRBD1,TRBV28,TGTGCCAGCAGCTGGACAGGTCATCCCTACGAGCAGTACTTC,CASSWTGHPYEQYF
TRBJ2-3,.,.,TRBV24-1,TGTGCCACCGAGGGGACTAGCACAGATACGCAGTATTTT,CATEGTSTDTQYF
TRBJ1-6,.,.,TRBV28,TGTGCCAGCAGTTTAACTAGTATACCCCTCCACTTT,CASSLTSIPLHF
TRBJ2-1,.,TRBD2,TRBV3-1,TGTGCCAGCAGTCCAACGGCGGGGCGGGGGGCGCACGATGAGCAGTTCTTC,CASSPTAGRGAHDEQFF
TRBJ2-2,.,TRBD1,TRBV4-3,TGCGCCAGCAGCCAAGAACAGGGGACCGGGGAGCTGTTTTTT,CASSQEQGTGELFF
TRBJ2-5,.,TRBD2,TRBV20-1,TGCAGTGCTAGAGATCGGCGGGGGGGCTTAGAGACCCAGTACTTC,CSARDRRGGLETQYF
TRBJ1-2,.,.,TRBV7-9,TGTGCCAGCAGCCCGATAGATGGGGGCTACACCTTC,CASSPIDGGYTF
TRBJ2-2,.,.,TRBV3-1,TGTGCCAGCAGCCCTAGCCGGGGGCGGGACACCGGGGAGCTGTTTTTT,CASSPSRGRDTGELFF
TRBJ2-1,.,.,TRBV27,TGTGCCAGCAGTCCATTGGGGGGCTGGGGGTCAAACAATGAGCAGTTCTTC,CASSPLGGWGSNNEQFF
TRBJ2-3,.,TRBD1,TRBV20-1,TGCAGTGCGCGAACAGGGGAGCACACGCAGTATTTT,CSARTGEHTQYF
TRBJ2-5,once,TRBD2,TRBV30,TGTGCCTGGAGTGCGACTAGCGGGGTCAAGACCCAGTACTTC,CAWSATSGVKTQYF
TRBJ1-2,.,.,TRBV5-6,TGTGCCAGCAGCTTGGCGGGACTTTATGGCTACACCTTC,CASSLAGLYGYTF
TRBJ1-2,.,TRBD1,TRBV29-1,TGCAGCGGCAACAGGGGAGGCTATGGCTACACCTTC,CSGNRGGYGYTF